Each of the 12 T cell receptor beta chains below was sequenced from the same sample in a study of naive and memory T cell subsets. Whole-study findings and limits: Possibly reflecting memory cells re-expressing CD45RA, a few larger clonotypes occurred in naive repertoires, especially CD8.

These TCRs are of unknown antigen specificity. Two oligonucleotides, mixed equimolar, formed the beta constant-region primer covering TRBC1 and TRBC2. The ligated cDNA underwent four PCR rounds using SP2 and nested alpha and beta constant-region primers. TCRdb called the UMI-ligation and nested PCR reads again in MiXCR, with one record for every CDR3 protein. Of over 100,000 distinct CDR3 sequences detected, approximately 14% appear once; the ten largest clones hold approximately 2.8%. What was sequenced was naive CD8+ T cells from blood. The source of these receptors is a human donor in good health.

J is TRBJ2-7 and V is TRBV12-3 or TRBV12-4; D ambiguous. The ends were cut back, 3 bases at V and 5 bases at J, with 11 bases in the middle. The CDR3 extends over 13 amino acids. CDR3 nucleotides: TGTGCCAGCAGTTTCACCGCTGCCGACGAGCAGTACTTC. Encoded protein: CASSFTAADEQYF.

The rearrangement uses TRBV9 and TRBJ1-5, with D tentatively TRBD1 (6 bases). V was trimmed by 4 bases and J by 1 base, leaving 9 bases between them. The CDR3 totals 14 residues. CDR1 and CDR2 (germline): SGDLS, YYNGEE. The CDR3 DNA follows: TGTGCCAGCAGCCCGGACAGCAGCAATCAGCCCCAGCATTTT. Protein: CASSPDSSNQPQHF.

The rearrangement joins TRBV4-2 to TRBJ2-1, with TRBD2 matching over 7 bases. Unmatched junction bases numbered 8, after V lost 0 bases and J lost 3 bases. This CDR3 region has 17 residues. Germline loops: CDR1 LGHNA, CDR2 YNFKEQ. This CDR3 is CASSQEGPGLSYNEQFF. In nucleotides, the CDR3 is TGTGCCAGCAGCCAAGAAGGGCCGGGACTAAGCTACAATGAGCAGTTCTTC.

The rearrangement joins TRBV7-9 to TRBJ1-1; D is perhaps TRBD1 (6 bases). Trimming stripped 5 bases from V and 1 base from J, with 8 bases between. The CDR3 spans 13 residues. CDR1 is SEHNR and CDR2 is FQNEAQ in the germline V gene (reference sequence). CDR3 sequence (DNA): TGTGCCAGCAGCCGGGGACAGAACACTGAAGCTTTCTTT. Translation: CASSRGQNTEAFF.

This clonotype was seen a handful of times. V and J are TRBV7-9 and TRBJ1-1, with D unresolved. Germline CDR1 reads SEHNR; CDR2 reads FQNEAQ (reference sequence). The CDR3 covers 13 residues. V was pared by 5 bases and J by 0 bases, with 7 bases between. CDR3 region: CASSQQMNTEAFF. CDR3 nucleotides: TGTGCCAGCAGCCAGCAAATGAACACTGAAGCTTTCTTT.

The chain combines TRBV29-1 with TRBJ1-1; D possibly corresponds to TRBD1 (6 bases). The CDR3 sequence is 15 residues long. Germline assignment: CDR1 SQVTM and CDR2 ANQGSEA. V lost 6 bases and J 0 bases, leaving 17 bases between the germline ends. The CDR3 here is CSVRGKQGMNTEAFF. The CDR3 DNA reads as TGCAGCGTCCGGGGTAAACAGGGAATGAACACTGAAGCTTTCTTT.

The chain combines TRBV4-3 with TRBJ2-7; 7 nucleotides agree with TRBD2. The CDR3 is 15 amino acids. Germline-derived CDR1 and CDR2 are LGHNA and YSLEER. Germline trimming cut 1 base from V and 3 bases from J; bases unmatched to any gene: 6. For the CDR3, the DNA is TGCGCCAGCAGCCAAGGGGAGGGACCCGGCTACGAGCAGTACTTC. It encodes CASSQGEGPGYEQYF.

The genes are TRBV5-4 and TRBJ2-3, with D possibly matching TRBD2 (6 bases). Germline V CDR1 and CDR2: SGHNT, YYREEE (reference sequence). This CDR3 contains 12 residues. Trimming removed 5 bases at V and 10 bases at J, with 14 bases between. The CDR3 sequence: CASRGGPYSQYF. DNA of the CDR3: TGTGCCAGCAGGGGAGGACCGTATTCGCAGTATTTT.

The sample holds a few counts of this clonotype. This chain joins TRBV5-6 and TRBJ2-7; D ambiguous. Germline CDR1 is SGHDT and CDR2 is YYEEEE. V was trimmed by 1 base and J by 4 bases, leaving 9 bases between them. The CDR3 is made up of 13 amino acids. This CDR3 is CASSLRYIYEQYF. CDR3 coding DNA: TGTGCCAGCAGCTTGAGGTATATTTACGAGCAGTACTTC.

This clonotype showed up just a few times. J is TRBJ1-5 and V is TRBV12-3 or TRBV12-4; 11 bases match TRBD1. With 4 bases clipped from V and 6 bases from J, the junction kept 2 bases outside the gene matches. CDR3 length: 14 amino acids. The CDR3 reads CASSSGTGGQPQHF. CDR3 nucleotides: TGTGCCAGCAGTTCCGGGACAGGGGGTCAGCCCCAGCATTTT.

This clonotype came up a few times. This sequence joins TRBV15 and TRBJ2-5; 7 positions match TRBD1. V dropped 3 bases and J dropped 2; count of bases not matched to a gene: 6. The CDR3 has 15 residues. The V gene's germline CDR1 is LNHNV and CDR2 YYDKDF (reference sequence). This chain's CDR3 is CATSRGLQGQETQYF. CDR3 in DNA: TGTGCCACCAGCAGGGGTTTACAGGGGCAAGAGACCCAGTACTTC.

This rearrangement joins TRBV4-2 to TRBJ2-5; D might be TRBD2 (7 bases). Germline CDR1 is LGHNA and CDR2 is YNFKEQ. Trimming took off 4 bases at V and 5 bases at J, with 14 bases between the two ends. The CDR3 has 14 residues. This CDR3 reads CASSPAGAWETQYF. CDR3 DNA: TGTGCCAGCAGCCCGGCGGGGGCATGGGAGACCCAGTACTTC.